This record looks at one T cell receptor beta chain sequence and its context. This record belongs to a study of blood T cell repertoires in COVID-19. As for the study in general: COVID-19 samples, acute and convalescent, were from the United States, Italy and Spain. Sources were T cells, B-cell-depleted T cells, or PBMCs; the material itself was cDNA or gDNA.

Original handling: Reference gene primers were amplified, and this amplification served to estimate nucleated cell counts. Clones were read by immunoSEQ multiplex PCR, and TCRdb kept only the in-frame ones, dropping some. The D gene and trimming were derived from the DNA, and the V and J assignments and clone size from that table. Of 110,000 or so clones in the sample, roughly 85% were seen once. Germline values: CDR1 SGHRS, CDR2 YFSETQ. The CDR3 sequence is 14 residues long. After removal of 0 bases from V and 9 bases from J, the junction contained 6 bases not matched to a gene. The receptor was derived from a human donor in a cohort sampled during active COVID-19. This chain connects TRBV5-1 to TRBJ2-4; 7 bases agree with TRBD1. Input material: peripheral blood. CDR3 amino acids: CASSLGQGISIQYF. CDR3 nucleotide sequence: TGCGCCAGCAGCTTGGGACAGGGAATAAGCATTCAGTACTTC.